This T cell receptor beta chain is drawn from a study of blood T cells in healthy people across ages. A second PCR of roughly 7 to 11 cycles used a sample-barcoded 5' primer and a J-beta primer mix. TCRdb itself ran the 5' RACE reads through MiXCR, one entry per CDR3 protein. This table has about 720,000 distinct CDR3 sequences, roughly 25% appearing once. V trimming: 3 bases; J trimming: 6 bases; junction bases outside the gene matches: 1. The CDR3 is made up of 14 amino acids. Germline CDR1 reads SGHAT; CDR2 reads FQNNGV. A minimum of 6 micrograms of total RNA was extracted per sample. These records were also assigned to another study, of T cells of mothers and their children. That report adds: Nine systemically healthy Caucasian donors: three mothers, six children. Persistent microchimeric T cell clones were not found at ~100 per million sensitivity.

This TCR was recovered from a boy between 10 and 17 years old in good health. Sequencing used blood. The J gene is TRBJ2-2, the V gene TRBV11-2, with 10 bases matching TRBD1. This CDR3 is CASSLGQGSGELFF. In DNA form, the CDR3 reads TGTGCCAGCAGCTTGGGACAGGGGTCCGGGGAGCTGTTTTTT.